This T cell receptor (beta chain) is drawn from a study of T cell repertoires in cytomegalovirus infection. Study-level information: Public TCR beta signature analysis indicated the presence of both CMV infection and matching HLA type. Findings and caveats of the study: Public TCR beta family frequency separated CMV-and-HLA carriers, including in an independent cohort. CMV-specific TCR beta clonotypes restricted by HLA-C dominated the ex vivo response.

The CDR3 has 17 residues. V trimming: 2 bases; J trimming: 8 bases; junction bases outside the gene matches: 10. CDR1 LNHNV and CDR2 YYDKDF come from the germline V gene (reference sequence). TCRdb re-analysed the reads in MiXCR, keeping a single row per CDR3 protein. The sample contains roughly 320,000 distinct CDR3 sequences, around 10% of which appear only once. This clonotype has a count of ten or more. Its specificity is not known. This chain uses TRBV15 with TRBJ2-1; TRBD1 matches 12 bases. The source of this sequence is a human donor in good health (CMV status not recorded). Some clones in this sample may be carry-over from other donors' samples. The specimen sequenced was PBMCs. This CDR3 reads CATSRKTGTGGSDEQFF. The CDR3, as DNA: TGTGCCACCAGCAGAAAAACGGGGACAGGGGGCTCGGATGAGCAGTTCTTC.